This T cell receptor (beta chain) was sequenced for a study of spatial heterogeneity in lung cancer. Study observations and caveats: Expanded alpha and beta TCR counts within tumors tracked tumor mutation counts.

A unique molecular identifier was attached to every TCR cDNA molecule. TCRdb independently ran MiXCR on the 5' RACE reads; one entry per CDR3 protein. The sample has around 3,000 distinct CDR3 sequences, roughly a tenth seen once. Time point indicated: sample taken at primary tumor resection. Details on this clonotype: What it binds is unknown.

V shed 7 bases and J shed 2 bases, with 6 bases lying between them. Germline lookup yields CDR1 LNHDA and CDR2 SQIVND (reference sequence). The CDR3 is made up of 12 amino acids. This clonotype was obtained from a female donor with early-stage non-small cell lung cancer. The rearrangement links TRBV19 to TRBJ1-5; the D is unclear. The sequencing here drew on lung tumor tissue, taken at surgery. The CDR3 reads CASKEGNQPQHF. CDR3 bases: TGTGCCAGTAAGGAGGGCAATCAGCCCCAGCATTTT.